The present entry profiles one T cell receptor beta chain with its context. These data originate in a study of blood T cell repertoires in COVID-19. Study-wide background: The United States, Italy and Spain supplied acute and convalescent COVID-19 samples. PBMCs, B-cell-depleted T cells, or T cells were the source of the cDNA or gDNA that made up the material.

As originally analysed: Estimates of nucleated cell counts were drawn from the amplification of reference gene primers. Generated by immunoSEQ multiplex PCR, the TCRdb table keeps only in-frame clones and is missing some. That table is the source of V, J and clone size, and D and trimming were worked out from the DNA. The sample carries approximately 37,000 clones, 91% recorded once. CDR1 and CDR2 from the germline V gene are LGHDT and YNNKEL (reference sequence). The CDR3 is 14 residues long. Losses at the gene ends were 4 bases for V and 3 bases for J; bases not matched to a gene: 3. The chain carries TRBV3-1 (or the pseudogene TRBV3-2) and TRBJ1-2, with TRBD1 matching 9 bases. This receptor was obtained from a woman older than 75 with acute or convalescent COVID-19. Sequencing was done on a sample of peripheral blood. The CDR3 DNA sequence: TGTGCCAGCAGCCGGACAGGGGCTGACTATGGCTACACCTTC. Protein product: CASSRTGADYGYTF.